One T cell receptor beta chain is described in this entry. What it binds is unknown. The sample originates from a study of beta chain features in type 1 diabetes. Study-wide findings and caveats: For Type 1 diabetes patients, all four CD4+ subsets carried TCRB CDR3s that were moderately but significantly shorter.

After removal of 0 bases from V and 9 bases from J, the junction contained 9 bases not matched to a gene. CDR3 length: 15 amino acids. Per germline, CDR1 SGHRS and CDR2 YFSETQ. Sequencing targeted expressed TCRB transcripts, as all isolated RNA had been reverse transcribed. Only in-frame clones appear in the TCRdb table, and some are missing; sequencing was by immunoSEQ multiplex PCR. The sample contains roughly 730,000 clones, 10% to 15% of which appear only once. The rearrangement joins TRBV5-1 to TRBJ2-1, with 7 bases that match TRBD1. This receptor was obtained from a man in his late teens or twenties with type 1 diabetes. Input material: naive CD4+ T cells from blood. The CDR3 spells CASSLVGRGQSEQFF. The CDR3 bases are TGCGCCAGCAGCTTGGTGGGTAGGGGGCAAAGTGAGCAGTTCTTC.